This T cell receptor beta chain is from a study of T cell clonality in common variable immunodeficiency. Clones were read by immunoSEQ multiplex PCR, and TCRdb kept only the in-frame ones, dropping some. This repertoire holds over 4,500 clones, and none appear only once. In the case of this clone: Its target is not known.

Notes on the study in general: Reportedly, TCR beta sequences from common variable immunodeficiency showed fewer deletions and N-nucleotide insertions.

Sequencing was carried out using peripheral blood mononuclear cells. This TCR was recovered from a human donor with common variable immunodeficiency.

The CDR3 protein is CASSPLQGENSPLHF. The sequenced CDR3 bases are TGTGCCAGCTCACCACTGCAGGGTGAGAATTCACCC. The V call is TRBV18, the J call TRBJ1-6; D possibly corresponds to TRBD1 (5 bases). The CDR3 is cut off 3 residues early in the read; its end comes from the germline J gene. The CDR3 totals 15 residues. The ends were cut back, 1 base at V and 7 bases at J, with 11 bases in the middle. Germline loops: CDR1 KGHSH, CDR2 LQKENI.